Following are 18 T cell receptor beta chains from one sample sequenced in a study of blood T cell repertoires in COVID-19. Produced via immunoSEQ multiplex PCR; TCRdb's table is partial and in-frame only. The sample has 65,000 to 95,000 clones, about three quarters seen once. The sample taken for sequencing was peripheral blood. All receptors come from a man between 45 and 60 years old with active or convalescent COVID-19.

This clone is medium-sized by share. The chain combines TRBV9 with TRBJ1-1; tentatively, D is TRBD1 (5 bases). Germline CDR1 is SGDLS and CDR2 is YYNGEE. The length of the CDR3 is 14 residues. Between the trimmed V and J ends, which lost 0 bases and 5 bases, there was a span of 11 bases. DNA for the CDR3: TGTGCCAGCAGCGTAGTTCGGGGGGAGACTGAAGCTTTCTTT. Its protein product is CASSVVRGETEAFF.

This clone was counted many times. This sequence joins TRBV7-8 and TRBJ1-4; TRBD1 aligns across 9 bases. Germline V gene sequence: CDR1 SGHVS, CDR2 FQNEAQ. J was trimmed by 5 bases and V by 2 bases; bases with no gene match: 6. This CDR3 contains 16 residues. Written as DNA, the CDR3 is TGTGCCAGCAGCTTAAGGTCGGGACAGGGAAATGAAAAACTGTTTTTT. Translated: CASSLRSGQGNEKLFF. Supplemented by reference TRBV7-8 and TRBJ1-4, the full variable domain reads GAGVSQSPRYKVAKRGQDVALRCDPISGHVSLFWYQQALGQGPEFLTYFQNEAQLDKSGLPSDRFFAERPEGSVSTLKIQRTQQEDSAVYLCASSLRSGQGNEKLFFGSGTQLSVL.

V and J are TRBV18 and TRBJ1-1; 8 positions agree with TRBD1. Trimming took 0 bases from V and 3 from J; bases not matched to a gene: 3. The germline gives CDR1 KGHSH, CDR2 LQKENI. This CDR3 region has 15 residues. The CDR3 loop is CASSPPTGEDTEAFF. Written as DNA, the CDR3 is TGTGCCAGCTCACCACCGACAGGGGAGGACACTGAAGCTTTCTTT.

The chain uses TRBV7-3 and TRBJ2-1, with TRBD2 matching over 10 bases. CDR1 and CDR2 from the germline V gene are SGHTA and FQGTGA. The V gene end was trimmed by 5 bases and the J gene end by 4 bases; junction bases not matched to a gene: 11. The CDR3 has 17 residues. This CDR3 is CASSPQRGGLRYNEQFF. The CDR3 DNA follows: TGTGCCAGCAGCCCTCAGCGGGGGGGCCTCCGGTACAATGAGCAGTTCTTC. Variable domain in full (rest from reference TRBV7-3 and TRBJ2-1): GAGVSQTPSNKVTEKGKYVELRCDPISGHTALYWYRQSLGQGPEFLIYFQGTGAADDSGLPNDRFFAVRPEGSVSTLKIQRTERGDSAVYLCASSPQRGGLRYNEQFFGPGTRLTVL.

The V gene is TRBV25-1, the J gene TRBJ1-1; weak D call: TRBD1 (6 bases). From germline, CDR1 is MGHDK and CDR2 SYGVNS. This CDR3 is 11 amino acids long. The DNA for the CDR3 is TGTGCGAGCGTGCAGGGGTTGGAAGCTTTCTTT. Its protein product is CASVQGLEAFF. The full variable domain, in which reference TRBV25-1 and TRBJ1-1 provide the parts outside the CDR3, is EADIYQTPRYLVIGTGKKITLECSQTMGHDKMYWYQQDPGMELHLIHYSYGVNSTEKGDLSSESTVSRIRTEHFPLTLESARPSHTSQYLCASVQGLEAFFGQGTRLTVV.

As for this clone: This specimen includes other DNA sequences encoding the same CDR3. The chain uses TRBV11-2 and TRBJ2-7; D gene ambiguous. The CDR3 contains 11 residues. The V gene lost 2 bases and the J gene lost 4 bases, with 3 bases spanning the gap. The germline gives CDR1 SGHAT, CDR2 FQNNGV. CDR3 region: CASSLTYEQYF. CDR3 DNA: TGTGCCAGCAGCTTAACTTACGAGCAGTACTTC.

The sample holds many counts of this clone. The V gene is TRBV19, the J gene TRBJ1-2; a possible D gene is TRBD1 (6 bases). V gave up 6 bases and J gave up 0 bases, with 14 bases separating them. Germline V gene sequence: CDR1 LNHDA, CDR2 SQIVND (reference sequence). The CDR3 contains 15 residues. The CDR3 reads CASRPLTGTNYGYTF. The DNA for the CDR3 is TGTGCCAGTAGGCCTTTAACAGGGACTAACTATGGCTACACCTTC.

The chain uses TRBV29-1 and TRBJ2-4; 10 positions agree with TRBD2. This CDR3 region has 12 residues. V shed 6 bases and J 11 bases; nucleotides not matched to a gene: 7. Germline loops: CDR1 SQVTM, CDR2 ANQGSEA. In DNA form, the CDR3 reads TGCAGCGTATCTAGCGGGGGACGTGTTCAGTACTTC. Encoded protein: CSVSSGGRVQYF.

The chain carries TRBV5-1 and TRBJ2-7; maybe TRBD1 (8 bases). CDR3 length equals 14 residues. Germline V gene sequence: CDR1 SGHRS, CDR2 YFSETQ. V lost 3 bases and J lost 4, with 14 bases in between. The CDR3 DNA sequence: TGCGCCAGCAGCTCCGGACAGGGAGGGTACGAGCAGTACTTC. This sequence encodes CASSSGQGGYEQYF.

The CDR3 coding sequence is TGTGCCAGCAGCTTAGGTTCAGGGAACTATGGCTACACCTTC. Translating gives CASSLGSGNYGYTF. The chain recombines TRBV11-2 with TRBJ1-2; TRBD1 might be the D (5 bases). Between the trimmed V and J ends, which lost 1 base and 2 bases, there was a span of 8 bases. The CDR3 runs to 14 residues. Germline V gives CDR1 SGHAT, CDR2 FQNNGV.

This chain links TRBV5-4 with TRBJ2-2, with TRBD2 matching 9 bases. This CDR3 has 15 residues. Germline CDR1 SGHNT, CDR2 YYREEE (reference sequence). The junction had 8 bases not matched to a gene; V was cut back by 4 bases and J by 7 bases. The CDR3 spells CASSPIAGAGGELFF. In DNA form, the CDR3 reads TGTGCCAGCAGCCCAATAGCGGGGGCAGGCGGGGAGCTGTTTTTT.

The V and J genes are TRBV4-2 and TRBJ1-3, with D perhaps matching TRBD1 (6 bases). CDR3 length equals 16 residues. The germline V gene encodes CDR1 LGHNA and CDR2 YNFKEQ. Trimming pared 0 bases from V and 7 bases from J, leaving 16 bases between. The CDR3 region has the DNA TGTGCCAGCAGCCAAGAATGGGCGGCAGGGGTGAACACCATATATTTT. Translated, it gives CASSQEWAAGVNTIYF.

This chain joins TRBV28 and TRBJ2-7; D ambiguous. The CDR3 sequence is 11 residues long. CDR1 MDHEN and CDR2 SYDVKM come from the germline V gene. V gave up 4 bases and J gave up 4 bases, with 5 bases separating them. Here the CDR3 reads CASSSNYEQYF. CDR3 in DNA: TGTGCCAGCAGTTCTAATTACGAGCAGTACTTC.

This chain links TRBV24-1 with TRBJ2-7; 7 positions agree with TRBD1. V was pared by 5 bases and J by 4 bases, with 4 bases of the junction left unmatched. The CDR3 is 13 amino acids. Germline V lookup: CDR1 KGHDR, CDR2 SFDVKD. The CDR3 spells CATSGDSTYEQYF. The CDR3 coding sequence is TGTGCCACCAGTGGGGACAGTACTTACGAGCAGTACTTC.

This clone was recorded a few times. This chain uses TRBV7-2 with TRBJ1-2; 10 bases are a match to TRBD1. The CDR3 loop spans 15 amino acids. After removal of 3 bases from V and 1 base from J, the junction contained 2 bases not matched to a gene. The germline CDR1 and CDR2 sequences are SGHTA and FQGNSA. The CDR3 DNA sequence: TGTGCCAGCAGCTTTGACAGGGGGCTTAACTATGGCTACACCTTC. Translation: CASSFDRGLNYGYTF.

The V gene is TRBV4-3, the J gene TRBJ2-1; TRBD1 matches 8 bases. The CDR3 covers 17 residues. J gave up 2 bases and V 0 bases, and 6 bases lay outside the gene matches. Germline V gives CDR1 LGHNA, CDR2 YSLEER. The DNA for the CDR3 is TGCGCCAGCAGCCAAGATTCAGTGACAGGGGCCTACAATGAGCAGTTCTTC. Its translation is CASSQDSVTGAYNEQFF.

This chain joins TRBV11-1 and TRBJ1-2, with D tentatively TRBD1 (6 bases). CDR1 and CDR2 from the germline V gene are SGHAT and FQDESV (reference sequence). The CDR3 runs 14 residues. V lost 3 bases and J 2 bases, leaving 10 bases between the germline ends. Here the CDR3 reads CASSFSQGNYGYTF. For the CDR3, the DNA is TGTGCCAGCAGCTTTTCGCAGGGGAACTATGGCTACACCTTC.

The gene calls are TRBV5-4 and TRBJ1-1; D is perhaps TRBD1 (5 bases). Trimming removed 0 bases from V and 4 bases from J, with 16 bases in between. Germline V gene lookup returns CDR1 SGHNT and CDR2 YYREEE (reference sequence). CDR3 size: 16 residues. Here the CDR3 reads CASSLGAPGGGTEAFF. In DNA, the CDR3 is TGTGCCAGCAGCTTGGGGGCCCCCGGGGGTGGCACTGAAGCTTTCTTT.